The sequence of this T cell receptor beta chain was determined in a study of T-cell reconstitution after alpha-beta-depleted transplantation in children. The authors prepared the TCRbeta library with unique molecular identifiers. MiXCR, run by TCRdb on the PCR reads, gives a single entry per CDR3 protein. Seen here are roughly 500,000 distinct CDR3 sequences, approximately 16% observed once, and the top ten hold 2.5% to 3.5%. Germline V gene data show CDR1 as DFQATT and CDR2 as SNEGSKA (reference sequence). The V end was cut by 7 bases, the J end by 1 base, with 19 bases between. The CDR3 sequence is 15 residues long.

The material sequenced was PBMCs from the stem cell graft donor, taken from the stem cell graft. The receptor was isolated from a human donor who donated a stem cell graft to a child with acute lymphoblastic leukemia. J is TRBJ1-1 and V is TRBV20-1; tentatively, D is TRBD1 (5 bases). As DNA, the CDR3 is TGCAGTGTAGGAGGTGGGGGAGGTCCGAACACTGAAGCTTTCTTT. Its protein is CSVGGGGGPNTEAFF.